Listed below are T cell receptor beta chains from one sample, sequenced in a study of siplizumab effects on memory and regulatory T cells. Method: immunoSEQ multiplex PCR; TCRdb's copy keeps in-frame clones and lacks some. Of some 100,000 clones in the sample, 92% were seen once. Sequenced: Tregs sorted from blood. These receptors were taken from a human donor in good health. The CDR3 runs from the conserved cysteine through the conserved F or W. A D gene is named only where the DNA matches it firmly. Where a row states a size, it is once, few, many or the class of an expanded clone; other rows omit it.

NA,TRBJ1-2,NA,TRBV18,TGTGCCAGCTCACCGGGGCCGGGTCTCAACTATGGCTACACCTTC,CASSPGPGLNYGYTF
NA,TRBJ1-2,NA,TRBV2,TGTGCCAGCAGTGATCGTGGGTATGGCTACACCTTC,CASSDRGYGYTF
NA,TRBJ1-2,NA,TRBV7-2,TGTGCCAGCAGTCAATCGCAGGTCCCTAACTATGGCTACACCTTC,CASSQSQVPNYGYTF
NA,TRBJ1-2,NA,TRBV4-1,TGCGCCAGCAGCCATGGGGGAGGGGTCGGTGGCTACACCTTC,CASSHGGGVGGYTF
NA,TRBJ2-2,NA,TRBV7-6,TGTGCCAGCAGCTCCCCCAGAGGGGGAATCGCCGGGGAGCTGTTTTTT,CASSSPRGGIAGELFF
NA,TRBJ2-3,NA,TRBV4-1,TGCGCCAGCAGCCAAGTCCACAATACGCAGTATTTT,CASSQVHNTQYF
TRBD2,TRBJ2-3,NA,TRBV5-1,TGCGCCAGCAGGCGGTTTCTAGCGGGGGACACCACAGATACGCAGTATTTT,CASRRFLAGDTTDTQYF
NA,TRBJ2-1,NA,TRBV5-1,TGCGCCAGCAGCTTACCGGGCGATGAGCAGTTCTTC,CASSLPGDEQFF
TRBD1,TRBJ2-5,NA,TRBV6-1,TGTGCCAGCAGGGGGACAGCCCAAGAGACCCAGTACTTC,CASRGTAQETQYF
NA,TRBJ2-7,once,TRBV6-6,TGTGCCAGCACCCCCTCAGGCGGAGCCCACTACGAGCAGTACTTC,CASTPSGGAHYEQYF
TRBD1,TRBJ2-2,NA,TRBV7-2,TGTGCCAGCAGCCCGCGGACAGGGGTTACCGGGGAGCTGTTTTTT,CASSPRTGVTGELFF
NA,TRBJ2-1,NA,TRBV18,TGTGCCAGCTCACCCACGGACTGGGAGCAGTTCTTC,CASSPTDWEQFF
NA,TRBJ2-2,once,TRBV7-9,TGTGCCAGCAGAATGGGTATTAATACGAACACCGGGGAGCTGTTTTTT,CASRMGINTNTGELFF
TRBD1,TRBJ1-1,NA,TRBV29-1,TGCAGCGTTGAGTGGGGGAAGGGGGCTAGGGACACTGAAGCTTTCTTT,CSVEWGKGARDTEAFF
TRBD2,TRBJ2-1,NA,TRBV9,TGTGCCAGCAGCGTAGGGAGGGAGGGCCGAGAGCAGTTCTTC,CASSVGREGREQFF
NA,TRBJ1-2,NA,TRBV5-6,TGTGCCAGCAGCTTGGACGGGGCCCGGGGGGTCTATGGCTACACCTTC,CASSLDGARGVYGYTF
NA,TRBJ1-2,NA,TRBV19,TGTGCCAGCGCCCCGACAGGAGTGTATGGCTACACCTTC,CASAPTGVYGYTF
NA,TRBJ2-1,few,TRBV6-1,TGTGCCAGCAGTGAAGTTGCGGCGGCATACAATGAGCAGTTCTTC,CASSEVAAAYNEQFF
TRBD1,TRBJ2-7,NA,TRBV6-1,TGTGCCACCAGGGGGCAGGGGATCTACGAGCAGTACTTC,CATRGQGIYEQYF
NA,TRBJ2-5,NA,TRBV7-9,TGTGCCAGCAGCGCTGTACTAGCTAGCGAGACCCAGTACTTC,CASSAVLASETQYF
TRBD1,TRBJ2-7,NA,TRBV6-6,TGTGCCAGCAGGATCCGGGACAGGGGGTCCTCCTACGAGCAGTACTTC,CASRIRDRGSSYEQYF
NA,TRBJ2-2,NA,TRBV21-1,TGTGCCAGCAGCCAGGGGGCGCGCCTTCGAGGGGACACCGGGGAGCTGTTTTTT,CASSQGARLRGDTGELFF
TRBD1,TRBJ1-1,NA,TRBV6-4,TGTGCCAGCAGTCCAGACAGGGTGGGGACTGAAGCTTTCTTT,CASSPDRVGTEAFF
NA,TRBJ1-6,NA,TRBV10-2,TGCGCCAGCAGTGAGTTAGGGGACAATTCACCCCTCCACTTT,CASSELGDNSPLHF
NA,TRBJ1-3,NA,TRBV19,TGTGCCAGTAGTTTGGGACAATCTGGAAACACCATATATTTT,CASSLGQSGNTIYF
NA,TRBJ2-2,once,TRBV19,TGTGCCAGTCAGCTGGGCGGGGAGCTGTTTTTT,CASQLGGELFF
TRBD1,TRBJ2-7,NA,TRBV5-4,TGTGCCAGCAGCGGGACAGCCCCCTACGAGCAGTACTTC,CASSGTAPYEQYF
NA,TRBJ2-1,NA,TRBV6-5,TGTGCCAGCAGTTACTCACCGGTTTTGTCCTACAATGAGCAGTTCTTC,CASSYSPVLSYNEQFF
NA,TRBJ1-2,NA,TRBV7-2,TGTGCCAGCAGCTCCTGGACCGGCTATGGCTACACCTTC,CASSSWTGYGYTF
TRBD1,TRBJ1-4,NA,TRBV27,TGTGCCAGCAGTTTATTACAGGGGTCCGCTAATGAAAAACTGTTTTTT,CASSLLQGSANEKLFF
TRBD1,TRBJ1-2,NA,TRBV18,TGTGCCAGCTCACCACAAGAGACAGGGGGTGGCTACACCTTC,CASSPQETGGGYTF
NA,TRBJ1-4,NA,TRBV5-1,TGCGCCAGCAGCTTGGGGGCAACTAATGAAAAACTGTTTTTT,CASSLGATNEKLFF
NA,TRBJ1-2,once,TRBV7-2,TGTGCCAGCAGCTTCAAGGTGGGGGCGCTTTACTATGGCTACACCTTC,CASSFKVGALYYGYTF
NA,TRBJ2-3,NA,TRBV7-3,TGTGCCAGCAGCTTGAGTTCAGATACGCAGTATTTT,CASSLSSDTQYF
NA,TRBJ2-7,NA,TRBV5-1,TGCGCCAGCAGCTTGGGGCAGGGAAAAAATTACGAGCAGTACTTC,CASSLGQGKNYEQYF
TRBD1,TRBJ1-1,NA,TRBV11-3,TGTGCCAGCAGCTCCACAGGGGGAATGAACACTGAAGCTTTCTTT,CASSSTGGMNTEAFF
NA,TRBJ1-2,NA,TRBV6-1,TGTGCCAGCAGTCGCGGCAGCAGGGGTGGCTACACCTTC,CASSRGSRGGYTF
TRBD2,TRBJ2-1,NA,TRBV5-1,TGCGCCAGCAGCTTGTTCCAGCGGGAGGGCTCTGAGCAGTTCTTC,CASSLFQREGSEQFF
NA,TRBJ2-3,NA,TRBV18,TGTGCCAGCTCAAAGGGGAAGGGAGATACGCAGTATTTT,CASSKGKGDTQYF
NA,TRBJ1-2,NA,TRBV20-1,TGCAGTGCTGCCATGGAGATTCCCCACTTC,CSAAMEIPHF
NA,TRBJ1-1,NA,TRBV27,TGTGCCAGCAGTTTAGGAGCAGTTCGGATGAACACTGAAGCTTTCTTT,CASSLGAVRMNTEAFF
TRBD2,TRBJ2-2,NA,TRBV7-2,TGTGCCAGCAGCCGGCCCGCCGGGACTAGCGGGACCGGGGAGCTGTTTTTT,CASSRPAGTSGTGELFF
TRBD1,TRBJ1-2,NA,TRBV18,TGTGCCAGCTCGAATCAGACAGGGAGATATGGCTACACCTTC,CASSNQTGRYGYTF
NA,TRBJ2-1,NA,TRBV11-2,TGTGCCAGCAGCTTAGCCGGCTCCCTAGAGCAGTTCTTC,CASSLAGSLEQFF
NA,TRBJ2-5,NA,TRBV7-8,TGTGCCAGCAGAAATAACGCTAACCAAGAGACCCAGTACTTC,CASRNNANQETQYF
NA,TRBJ2-7,NA,TRBV5-1,TGCGCCAGCAGCTCCCAGGGTTACGAGCAGTACTTC,CASSSQGYEQYF
TRBD2,TRBJ2-3,NA,TRBV7-8,TGTGCCAGCAGCATGACTAGCGGGAGTGATACGCAGTATTTT,CASSMTSGSDTQYF
NA,TRBJ2-1,NA,TRBV18,TGTGCCAGCTCACGCGCAGGGGATGAGCAGTTCTTC,CASSRAGDEQFF
NA,TRBJ1-5,NA,TRBV10-1,TGCGCCAGCAGTGACCAGCTCGATCAGCCCCAGCATTTT,CASSDQLDQPQHF
TRBD2,TRBJ2-1,NA,TRBV27,TGTGCCAGCAGTTCCTCCGGGACTAGCCGGGCTAATGAGCAGTTCTTC,CASSSSGTSRANEQFF
NA,TRBJ1-1,NA,TRBV6-5,TGTGCCAGCAGTTACGCCACTGAAGCTTTCTTT,CASSYATEAFF
TRBD1,TRBJ2-7,NA,TRBV2,TGTGCCAGCAGCCAGGACAGGGGGCTGTACGAGCAGTACTTC,CASSQDRGLYEQYF
NA,TRBJ2-3,NA,TRBV5-1,TGCGCCAGCAGCTTGTTACGAAATACGCAGTATTTT,CASSLLRNTQYF